Below, one T cell receptor beta chain is given with its context. No antigen is known for it. CD4+ cells of the naive, central memory, regulatory and stem cell-like memory types were sorted via CD45RO/CCR7/CD25/CD127/CD95/CD27. These data belong to a study of beta chain features in type 1 diabetes. On the study more broadly: Healthy donors and patients showed comparable age, gender and cell yields.

Germline CDR1 is LNHDA and CDR2 is SQIVND (reference sequence). The CDR3 sequence is 16 residues long. The J segment lost 6 bases and the V segment lost 10 bases, leaving 16 bases of the junction unmatched. Sequenced material consisted of expressed TCRB transcripts (all of the isolated RNA was reverse transcribed). Clones were sequenced by immunoSEQ multiplex PCR, and TCRdb holds only the in-frame ones, with some missing. The sample holds about 930,000 clones, roughly a sixth seen once. The study's findings and limits: PCR might preferentially amplify shorter templates, equally in patients and controls. Insertions at VDJ junctions were less frequent in type 1 diabetes patients. These patients also deleted more nucleotides at the same junctions.

The source is a woman aged 18-29 years in good health. The chain links TRBV19 to TRBJ2-1, with 9 bases identical to TRBD1. The sample comprised naive CD4+ T cells from blood. The CDR3 DNA sequence: TGTGCCACCCATAAACAGGGGGCGGAGGTCGTCAATGAGCAGTTCTTC. Its translation: CATHKQGAEVVNEQFF.